These T cell receptor beta chains were read from a single sample in a study of shared clonotypes between healthy human individuals. Profiling relied on immunoSEQ multiplex PCR, and the TCRdb table lists in-frame clones only, not all of them. The sample lists 90,000 to 120,000 clones, roughly 70% seen once, with almost 25% in the top ten. Sequences were obtained from memory CD8+ T cells sorted from blood. All receptors derive from a woman between 25 and 40 years old in good health. Each CDR3 is given with its conserved first and last residue. Each record gives: D gene, clone size, V gene, J gene, CDR3 DNA, CDR3 protein. A D gene is named only where the DNA matches it firmly. Clone size is not always given. Where it is, it says once, few, many or a class for expanded clones.

d_gene: .
abundance: .
v_gene: TRBV4-1
j_gene: TRBJ2-2
CDR3nt: TGCGCCAGCAGCCAAGAGGACTACACCGGGGAGCTGTTTTTT
CDR3aa: CASSQEDYTGELFF

d_gene: .
abundance: few
v_gene: TRBV23-1
j_gene: TRBJ1-5
CDR3nt: TGCGCCAGCAGTCACCCAGGGGCTTTGCCCCAGCATTTT
CDR3aa: CASSHPGALPQHF

d_gene: .
abundance: .
v_gene: TRBV4-1
j_gene: TRBJ1-5
CDR3nt: TGCGCCAGCAGCCAAGAGAACTCCGCTTGGGGGGTCAATCAGCCCCAGCATTTT
CDR3aa: CASSQENSAWGVNQPQHF

d_gene: .
abundance: .
v_gene: TRBV18
j_gene: TRBJ1-2
CDR3nt: TGTGCCAGCTCACGGGCCCTAACAGAGATCTATGGCTACACCTTC
CDR3aa: CASSRALTEIYGYTF

d_gene: TRBD2
abundance: once
v_gene: TRBV19
j_gene: TRBJ2-7
CDR3nt: TGTGCCAGTAGTATGCGACTAGCGGTTTCCTACGAGCAGTACTTC
CDR3aa: CASSMRLAVSYEQYF

d_gene: .
abundance: .
v_gene: TRBV7-6
j_gene: TRBJ2-5
CDR3nt: TGTGCCAGCAGACCACAGGGGGGGCCCCAAGAGACCCAGTACTTC
CDR3aa: CASRPQGGPQETQYF

d_gene: TRBD2
abundance: .
v_gene: TRBV13
j_gene: TRBJ2-7
CDR3nt: TGTGCCAGCAGATTAACTAGCGGGAGAACGCGCGAGCAGTACTTC
CDR3aa: CASRLTSGRTREQYF

d_gene: .
abundance: few
v_gene: TRBV7-6
j_gene: TRBJ2-1
CDR3nt: TGTGCCAGCAGCCGGACCTACAATGAGCAGTTCTTC
CDR3aa: CASSRTYNEQFF

d_gene: .
abundance: .
v_gene: TRBV2
j_gene: TRBJ2-3
CDR3nt: TGTGCCAGCAGAGGGGGGACAGATACGCAGTATTTT
CDR3aa: CASRGGTDTQYF

d_gene: .
abundance: .
v_gene: TRBV7-9
j_gene: TRBJ1-1
CDR3nt: TGTGCCAGCAGCGTCTACACTGAAGCTTTCTTT
CDR3aa: CASSVYTEAFF

d_gene: TRBD1
abundance: .
v_gene: TRBV10-1
j_gene: TRBJ1-1
CDR3nt: TGCGCCAGCAGTGAATCCGGGACAGTGAACACTGAAGCTTTCTTT
CDR3aa: CASSESGTVNTEAFF

d_gene: TRBD2
abundance: .
v_gene: TRBV29-1
j_gene: TRBJ2-7
CDR3nt: TGCAGCGTTGAAAGGGGACTAGCGGGAGGATACGAGCAGTACTTC
CDR3aa: CSVERGLAGGYEQYF

d_gene: .
abundance: .
v_gene: TRBV18
j_gene: TRBJ2-7
CDR3nt: TGTGCCAGCTCACCACTAACGGCGGATTCCTACGAGCAGTACTTC
CDR3aa: CASSPLTADSYEQYF

d_gene: TRBD1
abundance: .
v_gene: TRBV4-1
j_gene: TRBJ1-6
CDR3nt: TGCGCCACCTCCGGGACAGGGGTTTCTTCACCCCTCCACTTT
CDR3aa: CATSGTGVSSPLHF

d_gene: .
abundance: .
v_gene: TRBV7-9
j_gene: TRBJ2-6
CDR3nt: TGTGCCAGCAGCTTTCGGTTATACCATGACAAGTCGGGCAACGTCCTGACTTTC
CDR3aa: CASSFRLYHDKSGNVLTF

d_gene: .
abundance: .
v_gene: TRBV6-5
j_gene: TRBJ2-7
CDR3nt: TGTGCCAGCAGTTGGGGGACTCCTTCCTACGAGCAGTACTTC
CDR3aa: CASSWGTPSYEQYF

d_gene: .
abundance: .
v_gene: TRBV5-1
j_gene: TRBJ2-3
CDR3nt: TGCGCCAGCAGCTTGGATTGGCGGGCCACCAAAGATACGCAGTATTTT
CDR3aa: CASSLDWRATKDTQYF

d_gene: .
abundance: many
v_gene: TRBV27
j_gene: TRBJ2-3
CDR3nt: TGTGCCAGCAGTTCCGGGGCTAGCACAGATACGCAGTATTTT
CDR3aa: CASSSGASTDTQYF

d_gene: .
abundance: many
v_gene: TRBV6-4
j_gene: TRBJ2-3
CDR3nt: TGTGCCAGCAGTGACTCTGCGGGAAGCACAGATACGCAGTATTTT
CDR3aa: CASSDSAGSTDTQYF

d_gene: TRBD2
abundance: .
v_gene: TRBV6-1
j_gene: TRBJ2-5
CDR3nt: TGTGCCAGCCTTCGGGGGGGACCACACCAAGAGACCCAGTACTTC
CDR3aa: CASLRGGPHQETQYF

d_gene: TRBD1
abundance: .
v_gene: TRBV5-1
j_gene: TRBJ2-7
CDR3nt: TGCGCCAGCAGCTTGGTGAGCGGAGGACAGGGGCCCCGGGGGCAGTACTTC
CDR3aa: CASSLVSGGQGPRGQYF

d_gene: TRBD2
abundance: .
v_gene: TRBV11-2
j_gene: TRBJ2-7
CDR3nt: TGTGCCAGCAGCCCCACCGGGGGGGATCCCTACGAGCAGTACTTC
CDR3aa: CASSPTGGDPYEQYF

d_gene: TRBD1
abundance: .
v_gene: TRBV29-1
j_gene: TRBJ2-7
CDR3nt: TGCAGCGTTATGGACAGGGGAACCACCTACGAGCAGTACTTC
CDR3aa: CSVMDRGTTYEQYF

d_gene: .
abundance: .
v_gene: TRBV6-6
j_gene: TRBJ1-1
CDR3nt: TGTGCCAGCAGTTCCCGAGGCGTGTTAGGCACTGAAGCTTTCTTT
CDR3aa: CASSSRGVLGTEAFF

d_gene: .
abundance: .
v_gene: TRBV10-3
j_gene: TRBJ2-1
CDR3nt: TGTGCCATCCGACACTCCGGGCAGGAGTCCTACAATGAGCAGTTCTTC
CDR3aa: CAIRHSGQESYNEQFF

d_gene: TRBD2
abundance: .
v_gene: TRBV5-1
j_gene: TRBJ2-7
CDR3nt: TGCGCCAGCAGCTGGGGGACTAGCGGGAGAAGTTACGAGCAGTACTTC
CDR3aa: CASSWGTSGRSYEQYF

d_gene: .
abundance: .
v_gene: TRBV25-1
j_gene: TRBJ2-6
CDR3nt: TGTGCCAGCAGTGAGAAACAGGGCTTCTCCTCTGGGGCCAACGTCCTGACTTTC
CDR3aa: CASSEKQGFSSGANVLTF

d_gene: TRBD1
abundance: few
v_gene: TRBV23-1
j_gene: TRBJ1-5
CDR3nt: TGCGCCAGCACGTTCACGACAGGGCGGAATCAGCCCCAGCATTTT
CDR3aa: CASTFTTGRNQPQHF

d_gene: .
abundance: .
v_gene: TRBV2
j_gene: TRBJ2-7
CDR3nt: TGTGCCAGCAGTGAAGACCGGGCCTACGAGCAGTACTTC
CDR3aa: CASSEDRAYEQYF

d_gene: .
abundance: .
v_gene: TRBV6-1
j_gene: TRBJ2-6
CDR3nt: TGTGCCAGCAGCTTACAGGTTTCTGGGGCCAACGTCCTGACTTTC
CDR3aa: CASSLQVSGANVLTF

d_gene: .
abundance: .
v_gene: TRBV25-1
j_gene: TRBJ2-1
CDR3nt: TGTGCCAGCAGTGAGGTAGGTGATGAGCAGTTCTTC
CDR3aa: CASSEVGDEQFF

d_gene: TRBD1
abundance: .
v_gene: TRBV7-6
j_gene: TRBJ2-1
CDR3nt: TGTGCCAGCAGCCTACGAGACAGGGCGAAGGGCTACAATGAGCAGTTCTTC
CDR3aa: CASSLRDRAKGYNEQFF

d_gene: .
abundance: .
v_gene: TRBV5-8
j_gene: TRBJ2-7
CDR3nt: TGTGCCAGCAGCTTCCTCCGGGGGCGACCCTACGAGCAGTACTTC
CDR3aa: CASSFLRGRPYEQYF

d_gene: .
abundance: .
v_gene: TRBV7-9
j_gene: TRBJ2-7
CDR3nt: TGTGCCAGCAGTGCTTCCTGGGGGTCCTACGAGCAGTACTTC
CDR3aa: CASSASWGSYEQYF

d_gene: .
abundance: .
v_gene: TRBV7-3
j_gene: TRBJ2-3
CDR3nt: TGTGCCAGCAGCTTAACGGGCGCGGATACGCAGTATTTT
CDR3aa: CASSLTGADTQYF

d_gene: TRBD1
abundance: .
v_gene: TRBV5-1
j_gene: TRBJ1-2
CDR3nt: TGCGCCAGCAGCCCGCCGGGGGACAGGGAAAGCCCAAGCTATGGCTACACCTTC
CDR3aa: CASSPPGDRESPSYGYTF

d_gene: .
abundance: .
v_gene: TRBV11-2
j_gene: TRBJ1-5
CDR3nt: TGTGCCAGCAGCCCGCCCCAACCGCTGGAGTCCCAGCATTTT
CDR3aa: CASSPPQPLESQHF

d_gene: .
abundance: .
v_gene: TRBV7-6
j_gene: TRBJ1-1
CDR3nt: TGTGCCAGCAGTAAAAGGCGGGACGCTATTTACACTGAAGCTTTCTTT
CDR3aa: CASSKRRDAIYTEAFF

d_gene: .
abundance: .
v_gene: TRBV5-4
j_gene: TRBJ2-7
CDR3nt: TGTGCCAGCAGCTTAGGGACTTCTTTCTACGAGCAGTACTTC
CDR3aa: CASSLGTSFYEQYF

d_gene: TRBD1
abundance: few
v_gene: TRBV29-1
j_gene: TRBJ1-2
CDR3nt: TGCAGCGTTGAGGACAGGGGAGGCTACACCTTC
CDR3aa: CSVEDRGGYTF

d_gene: TRBD1
abundance: .
v_gene: TRBV6-4
j_gene: TRBJ2-1
CDR3nt: TGTGCCAGCAGTACAGGGGACAACAATGAGCAGTTCTTC
CDR3aa: CASSTGDNNEQFF

d_gene: .
abundance: .
v_gene: TRBV29-1
j_gene: TRBJ1-1
CDR3nt: TGCAGCGTTGCCAGGGCTCCGAACACTGAAGCTTTCTTT
CDR3aa: CSVARAPNTEAFF

d_gene: .
abundance: .
v_gene: TRBV28
j_gene: TRBJ1-4
CDR3nt: TGTGCCAGCAGTCTAGACAGAGTGATTACTAATGAAAAACTGTTTTTT
CDR3aa: CASSLDRVITNEKLFF

d_gene: .
abundance: .
v_gene: TRBV7-3
j_gene: TRBJ1-2
CDR3nt: TGTGCCAGCAGCTTAGACGGCCATGGCTACACCTTC
CDR3aa: CASSLDGHGYTF

d_gene: .
abundance: .
v_gene: TRBV19
j_gene: TRBJ1-2
CDR3nt: TGTGCCAGTAGTATAGACCGAGATTATGGCTATGGCTACACCTTC
CDR3aa: CASSIDRDYGYGYTF

d_gene: .
abundance: .
v_gene: TRBV6-1
j_gene: TRBJ2-6
CDR3nt: TGTGCCAGCAGTGGGCAGAGCTCTGGGGCCAACGTCCTGACTTTC
CDR3aa: CASSGQSSGANVLTF

d_gene: TRBD1
abundance: .
v_gene: TRBV7-6
j_gene: TRBJ2-7
CDR3nt: TGTGCCAGCAGTCCGGTGGAAGGACAGGCCTACGAGCAGTACTTC
CDR3aa: CASSPVEGQAYEQYF

d_gene: .
abundance: .
v_gene: TRBV7-9
j_gene: TRBJ1-1
CDR3nt: TGTGCCAGCAGCTTCGCCTCAGGACAAATGAACACTGAAGCTTTCTTT
CDR3aa: CASSFASGQMNTEAFF

d_gene: .
abundance: .
v_gene: TRBV5-5
j_gene: TRBJ2-7
CDR3nt: TGTGCCAGCAGCTCCGCGGAGGGCTCCTACGAGCAGTACTTC
CDR3aa: CASSSAEGSYEQYF